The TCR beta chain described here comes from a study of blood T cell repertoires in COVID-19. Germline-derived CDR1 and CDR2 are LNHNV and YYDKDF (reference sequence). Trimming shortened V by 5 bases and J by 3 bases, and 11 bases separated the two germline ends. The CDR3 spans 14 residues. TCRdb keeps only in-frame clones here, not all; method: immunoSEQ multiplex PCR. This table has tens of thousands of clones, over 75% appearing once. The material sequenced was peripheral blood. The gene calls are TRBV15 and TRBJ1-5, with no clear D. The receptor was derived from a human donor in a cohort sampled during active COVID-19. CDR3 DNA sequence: TGTGCCACCAGCCTGGACGGGAACAATCAGCCCCAGCATTTT. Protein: CATSLDGNNQPQHF.